This entry concerns a single T cell receptor beta chain. Its target is unknown. Trimming took off 6 bases at V and 8 bases at J, with 13 bases between the two ends. Looked up from germline, CDR1 is MDHEN and CDR2 is SYDVKM. This CDR3 has 12 amino acids. PCR involved 60 Vbeta and 13 Jbeta primers. Produced via immunoSEQ multiplex PCR; TCRdb's table is partial and in-frame only. The sample yields 170,000 or so clones, 84% seen once. The data are from a study of cytomegalovirus exposure and HLA in healthy donors. Points from the study as a whole: The study carried out a later analysis of TCR beta sequences. It associated 15,000 to 20,000 of them with specific HLA alleles at a false discovery rate of 0.05.

The sequenced sample consisted of PBMCs. This receptor was obtained from a man aged 18-30 years in good health and CMV-seronegative. This chain joins TRBV28 and TRBJ1-2; no reliable D call. CDR3 DNA: TGTGCCAGCAGCGGGGATGTGGGGGGCTACACCTTC. Translating gives CASSGDVGGYTF.